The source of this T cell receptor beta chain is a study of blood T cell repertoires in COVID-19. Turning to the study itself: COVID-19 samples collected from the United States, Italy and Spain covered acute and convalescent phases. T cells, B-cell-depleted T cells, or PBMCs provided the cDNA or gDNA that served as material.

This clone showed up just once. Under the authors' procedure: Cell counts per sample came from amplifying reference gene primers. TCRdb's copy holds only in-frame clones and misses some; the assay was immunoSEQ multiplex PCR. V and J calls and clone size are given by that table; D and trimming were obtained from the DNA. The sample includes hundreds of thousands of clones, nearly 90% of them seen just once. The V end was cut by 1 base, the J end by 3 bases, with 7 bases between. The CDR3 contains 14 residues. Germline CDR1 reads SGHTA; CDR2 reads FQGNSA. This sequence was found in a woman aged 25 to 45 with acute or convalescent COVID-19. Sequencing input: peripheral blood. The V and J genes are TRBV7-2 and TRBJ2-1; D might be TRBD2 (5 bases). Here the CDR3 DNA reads TGTGCCAGCAGCTTAGGACTAAACTACAATGAGCAGTTCTTC. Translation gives CASSLGLNYNEQFF.